Shown below are 5 T cell receptor beta chains from a single sample sequenced in a study of blood T cell repertoires in COVID-19. Here immunoSEQ multiplex PCR was the method, and the copy in TCRdb shows in-frame clones only, minus some. The sample shows roughly 92,000 clones, roughly 86% of them seen only once. Material: peripheral blood. All receptors come from a man aged 50 to 60 with acute or convalescent COVID-19.

The chain recombines TRBV30 with TRBJ2-4; D may be TRBD1 (5 bases). The CDR3 totals 15 residues. The V and J ends lost 0 bases and 5 bases respectively, with 14 bases between them. CDR1 is GTSNPN, CDR2 SVGIG, per germline (reference sequence). The CDR3 spells CAWSVSKGPENIQYF. The CDR3 DNA sequence: TGTGCCTGGAGTGTATCAAAGGGGCCCGAAAACATTCAGTACTTC. The variable domain in full, with the rest retrieved from reference TRBV30 and TRBJ2-4, is SQTIHQWPATLVQPVGSPLSLECTVEGTSNPNLYWYRQAAGRGLQLLFYSVGIGQISSEVPQNLSASRPQDRQFILSSKKLLLSDSGFYLCAWSVSKGPENIQYFGAGTRLSVL.

V and J are TRBV5-1 and TRBJ1-1; D might be TRBD1 (5 bases). The CDR3 length is 14 residues. CDR1 and CDR2 from the germline V gene are SGHRS and YFSETQ. The V and J ends lost 4 bases and 2 bases respectively, with 12 bases between them. The CDR3 sequence is CASSGQGANTEAFF. As DNA, the CDR3 is TGCGCCAGCAGCGGCCAGGGTGCTAACACTGAAGCTTTCTTT. The complete variable domain, with remaining parts taken from reference TRBV5-1 and TRBJ1-1, reads KAGVTQTPRYLIKTRGQQVTLSCSPISGHRSVSWYQQTPGQGLQFLFEYFSETQRNKGNFPGRFSGRQFSNSRSEMNVSTLELGDSALYLCASSGQGANTEAFFGQGTRLTVV.

This chain uses TRBV29-1 with TRBJ2-2; tentative D call: TRBD1 (6 bases). Trimming stripped 6 bases from V and 3 bases from J, with 14 bases between. Germline CDR1 reads SQVTM; CDR2 reads ANQGSEA. The CDR3 runs to 14 residues. The CDR3 sequence: CSVPSRGDTGELFF. CDR3 nucleotides: TGCAGCGTCCCATCCAGGGGTGACACCGGGGAGCTGTTTTTT.

This clone has more than one count but fewer than ten. V is TRBV3-1 (or the pseudogene TRBV3-2) and J is TRBJ1-2; the D gene is possibly TRBD1 (5 bases). Germline CDR1 reads LGHDT; CDR2 reads YNNKEL (reference sequence). The ends were cut back, 0 bases at V and 6 bases at J, with 14 bases in the middle. The CDR3 loop spans 15 amino acids. Here the CDR3 DNA reads TGTGCCAGCAGCCAAGATCTTGGAGGGGTCGATGGCTACACCTTC. It codes for CASSQDLGGVDGYTF.

This sequence joins TRBV4-1 and TRBJ2-5, with a possible D match to TRBD2 (5 bases). Germline lookup yields CDR1 MGHRA and CDR2 YSYEKL. The CDR3 is 15 residues long. The V end lost 0 bases, the J end lost 4 bases, and 12 bases lay between the germline ends. The DNA for the CDR3 is TGCGCCAGCAGCCAAGATTCGCTAGCCGCAGAGACCCAGTACTTC. As protein: CASSQDSLAAETQYF.